The present T cell receptor (beta chain) was sequenced within a study of control samples from healthy donors and cancer patients. Assay: immunoSEQ multiplex PCR; the TCRdb copy retains only in-frame clones and omits some. The sample lists around 140,000 clones, over 80% seen once, with 2% to 2.5% in the top ten. With 6 bases clipped from V and 5 bases from J, the junction kept 10 bases outside the gene matches. CDR3 size: 15 residues. Looked up from germline, CDR1 is SNHLY and CDR2 is FYNNEI. The chain employs TRBV2 and TRBJ2-5; 9 nucleotides line up with TRBD2. This receptor was obtained from a woman aged 45 to 65 in good health. Source material: blood. The CDR3 region has the DNA TGTGCCAGCAGAGGTAGCGGGGGAGGGATGGAGACCCAGTACTTC. Translated, it gives CASRGSGGGMETQYF.